One sample yielded the 24 T cell receptor beta chains listed below, sequenced in a study of blood T cell repertoires in COVID-19. Sequenced by immunoSEQ multiplex PCR; TCRdb stores in-frame clones only, minus some. The sample consists of 260,000 or so clones, about four fifths of them appearing once. Sequencing was done on a sample of PBMCs or T cells enriched from blood (not recorded which). The receptors shown here come from a woman in her thirties or forties who had been exposed to COVID-19.

This chain joins TRBV12-3 or TRBV12-4 and TRBJ1-1, with D perhaps matching TRBD1 (5 bases). V lost 3 bases and J lost 5, with 10 bases in between. The CDR3 loop spans 13 amino acids. This CDR3 is CASSFRAGTEAFF. DNA of the CDR3: TGTGCCAGCAGTTTTAGGGCAGGGACTGAAGCTTTCTTT.

This clone was counted a single time. The J gene is TRBJ2-3, the V gene TRBV20-1; tentative D call: TRBD2 (5 bases). Between the trimmed V and J ends, which lost 4 bases and 6 bases, there was a span of 8 bases. The CDR3 extends over 11 amino acids. Germline CDR1 DFQATT, CDR2 SNEGSKA (reference sequence). The chain's CDR3 is CSANGKDTQYF. CDR3 in DNA: TGCAGTGCTAACGGGAAGGATACGCAGTATTTT.

V usage is TRBV28 and J usage is TRBJ2-7; TRBD1 aligns across 10 bases. The CDR3 length is 16 residues. Losses at the gene ends were 3 bases for V and 6 bases for J; bases not matched to a gene: 11. The germline gives CDR1 MDHEN, CDR2 SYDVKM. The CDR3 sequence is CASSFSGTGDRSEQYF. CDR3 nucleotide sequence: TGTGCCAGCAGTTTCTCCGGGACAGGGGATCGGAGCGAGCAGTACTTC. The whole variable domain, filled in from reference TRBV28 and TRBJ2-7, reads DVKVTQSSRYLVKRTGEKVFLECVQDMDHENMFWYRQDPGLGLRLIYFSYDVKMKEKGDIPEGYSVSREKKERFSLILESASTNQTSMYLCASSFSGTGDRSEQYFGPGTRLTVT.

V and J are TRBV16 and TRBJ1-1; 9 nucleotides align to TRBD1. With 4 bases clipped from V and 1 base from J, the junction kept 1 base outside the gene matches. The CDR3 covers 14 residues. CDR1 is KGHSY, CDR2 FQNENV, per germline. In DNA, the CDR3 is TGTGCCAGCAGCCTACAGGGGGCGAACACTGAAGCTTTCTTT. This gives the protein CASSLQGANTEAFF. The variable domain in full, completed from reference TRBV16 and TRBJ1-1, reads GEEVAQTPKHLVRGEGQKAKLYCAPIKGHSYVFWYQQVLKNEFKFLISFQNENVFDETGMPKERFSAKCLPNSPCSLEIQATKLEDSAVYFCASSLQGANTEAFFGQGTRLTVV.

This clone has a handful of counts. V usage is TRBV29-1 and J usage is TRBJ2-3, with 11 bases matching TRBD2. This CDR3 region has 15 residues. J gave up 5 bases and V 3 bases, and 7 bases lay outside the gene matches. In germline, CDR1 is SQVTM, CDR2 ANQGSEA. The CDR3 bases are TGCAGCGTTGATCCCGGGACTAGCGGCGGAGATACGCAGTATTTT. Its protein product is CSVDPGTSGGDTQYF.

This clone occurred once. The chain employs TRBV11-2 and TRBJ1-3; no definite D call. Per the germline V gene, CDR1 is SGHAT and CDR2 is FQNNGV. This CDR3 has 15 amino acids. The ends were cut back, 3 bases at V and 2 bases at J, with 11 bases in the middle. The CDR3 loop reads CASSFSTGTGNTIYF. The CDR3 DNA reads TGTGCCAGCAGCTTCTCGACGGGTACTGGAAACACCATATATTTT. The full variable domain, completed using reference TRBV11-2 and TRBJ1-3, is EAGVAQSPRYKIIEKRQSVAFWCNPISGHATLYWYQQILGQGPKLLIQFQNNGVVDDSQLPKDRFSAERLKGVDSTLKIQPAKLEDSAVYLCASSFSTGTGNTIYFGEGSWLTVV.

The chain recombines TRBV6-4 with TRBJ2-6; no clear D. The germline CDR1 and CDR2 sequences are MRHNA and SNTAGT. The V gene lost 6 bases and the J gene lost 0 bases, with 6 bases spanning the gap. This CDR3 has 14 residues. The CDR3 DNA reads TGTGCCAGCAGCCCAGACTCTGGGGCCAACGTCCTGACTTTC. Protein product: CASSPDSGANVLTF.

This sequence joins TRBV10-3 and TRBJ1-3, with 7 bases identical to TRBD1. Trimming removed 10 bases from V and 4 bases from J; junction bases left unmatched: 7. CDR3 size: 13 residues. The germline V gene has CDR1 ENHRY and CDR2 SYGVKD. CDR3 residues: CATGDSRGNTIYF. CDR3 bases: TGTGCCACCGGGGACAGCAGAGGAAACACCATATATTTT.

The genes are TRBV5-8 and TRBJ2-7; 10 bases agree with TRBD1. CDR3 length equals 15 residues. CDR1 and CDR2 (germline): SGHTS, YDEGEE. Germline trimming cut 3 bases from V and 7 bases from J; bases unmatched to any gene: 10. The CDR3 reads CASSSEGTGAWEQYF. The CDR3 coding sequence is TGTGCCAGCAGCTCAGAAGGGACAGGGGCCTGGGAGCAGTACTTC.

J is TRBJ1-5 and V is TRBV7-9, with TRBD1 as a possible D gene (5 bases). This CDR3 region has 18 residues. With 1 base removed from V and 6 bases from J, the gap between germline ends came to 22 bases. Looked up from germline, CDR1 is SEHNR and CDR2 is FQNEAQ (reference sequence). The CDR3 nucleotides are TGTGCCAGCAGCTTAGAGCCTTTTACAGGTTTCCTCGGTCAGCCCCAGCATTTT. Its protein product is CASSLEPFTGFLGQPQHF.

The chain combines TRBV11-3 with TRBJ1-6, with D unresolved. From germline, CDR1 is SGHNT and CDR2 YENEEA. This CDR3 is 13 amino acids long. The V end lost 0 bases, the J end lost 9 bases, and 6 bases lay between the germline ends. The DNA of the CDR3 is TGTGCCAGCAGCTTAGATCTTAGTTCACCCCTCCACTTT. Its protein product is CASSLDLSSPLHF.

The chain combines TRBV2 with TRBJ1-3, with TRBD1 as a possible D gene (5 bases). Trimming shortened V by 4 bases and J by 4 bases, and 5 bases separated the two germline ends. The CDR3 runs to 12 residues. The germline V gene encodes CDR1 SNHLY and CDR2 FYNNEI. The CDR3 protein is CASSGQGNTIYF. As DNA, the CDR3 is TGTGCCAGCAGTGGACAGGGAAACACCATATATTTT.

The chain has TRBV3-1 (or the pseudogene TRBV3-2) and TRBJ1-1; no firm D call. Deletions cut 0 bases from V and 2 bases from J, with 7 bases between. The CDR3 contains 14 residues. Per the germline V gene, CDR1 is LGHDT and CDR2 is YNNKEL (reference sequence). The CDR3 DNA is TGTGCCAGCAGCCAAGACGGGATTAACACTGAAGCTTTCTTT. Protein: CASSQDGINTEAFF.

The rearrangement joins TRBV15 to TRBJ2-5, with 7 bases lining up with TRBD1. The length of the CDR3 is 16 residues. Unmatched junction bases numbered 9, after V lost 1 base and J lost 4 bases. The germline V gene has CDR1 LNHNV and CDR2 YYDKDF (reference sequence). CDR3 in amino acids: CATSRAEGAGGETQYF. In DNA form, the CDR3 reads TGTGCCACCAGCAGAGCTGAGGGGGCTGGTGGAGAGACCCAGTACTTC. The full variable domain, rest sourced from reference TRBV15 and TRBJ2-5, is DAMVIQNPRYQVTQFGKPVTLSCSQTLNHNVMYWYQQKSSQAPKLLFHYYDKDFNNEADTPDNFQSRRPNTSFCFLDIRSPGLGDTAMYLCATSRAEGAGGETQYFGPGTRLLVL.

The chain has TRBV19 and TRBJ1-2, with a tentative D call TRBD1 (6 bases). V dropped 3 bases and J dropped 3 bases, with 14 bases sitting between them. Germline V gives CDR1 LNHDA, CDR2 SQIVND (reference sequence). The CDR3 extends over 15 amino acids. DNA for the CDR3: TGTGCCAGTAGTATGGGGTACAGGGACGACTATGGCTACACCTTC. Translation: CASSMGYRDDYGYTF. Supplemented by reference TRBV19 and TRBJ1-2, the full variable domain reads DGGITQSPKYLFRKEGQNVTLSCEQNLNHDAMYWYRQDPGQGLRLIYYSQIVNDFQKGDIAEGYSVSREKKESFPLTVTSAQKNPTAFYLCASSMGYRDDYGYTFGSGTRLTVV.

This chain connects TRBV10-3 to TRBJ1-2; no firm D call. V was shortened by 4 bases and J by 8 bases, with 17 bases between the two germline ends. This CDR3 contains 14 residues. Germline CDR1 ENHRY, CDR2 SYGVKD. The CDR3 DNA is TGTGCCATCAGTGCGGCCTCATGGGTCGGGGGCTACACCTTC. This codes for CAISAASWVGGYTF.

J is TRBJ1-1 and V is TRBV29-1; unclear D gene. The CDR3 consists of 13 residues. V lost 7 bases and J 1 base, leaving 13 bases between the germline ends. Germline-derived CDR1 and CDR2 are SQVTM and ANQGSEA. CDR3 in amino acids: CSASRDSNTEAFF. The CDR3 nucleotides are TGCAGCGCCTCCCGGGATTCGAACACTGAAGCTTTCTTT.

This chain joins TRBV5-1 and TRBJ2-2; D might be TRBD1 (6 bases). The J call could be wrong; TRBJ1-4 is a better fit for the DNA end. The CDR3 length is 15 residues. Per germline, CDR1 SGHRS and CDR2 YFSETQ. CDR3 nucleotides: TGCGCCAGCAGCTTGGAGGCGGGGGCGCGGGTAAAACTGTTTTTT. This sequence encodes CASSLEAGARVKLFF.

This clone is a singleton in its sample. The gene calls are TRBV13 and TRBJ2-5; weak D call: TRBD2 (5 bases). CDR3 length: 13 amino acids. V was clipped by 2 bases and J by 5 bases, with 9 bases between them. The germline V gene encodes CDR1 PRHDT and CDR2 FYEKMQ (reference sequence). The CDR3 loop reads CASSLFGGETQYF. CDR3 sequence (DNA): TGTGCCAGCAGCTTATTTGGCGGGGAGACCCAGTACTTC.

This chain connects TRBV7-9 to TRBJ2-7, with D unresolved. V lost 1 base and J 2 bases, leaving 9 bases between the germline ends. The CDR3 runs 14 residues. Germline CDR1 is SEHNR and CDR2 is FQNEAQ (reference sequence). The CDR3 is CASSLGERAYEQYF. In DNA, the CDR3 is TGTGCCAGCAGCTTAGGCGAGCGAGCCTACGAGCAGTACTTC. Variable domain in full (rest from reference TRBV7-9 and TRBJ2-7): DTGVSQNPRHKITKRGQNVTFRCDPISEHNRLYWYRQTLGQGPEFLTYFQNEAQLEKSRLLSDRFSAERPKGSFSTLEIQRTEQGDSAMYLCASSLGERAYEQYFGPGTRLTVT.

The chain uses TRBV21-1 and TRBJ2-5; the D call in the table, TRBD2, was not verified against the DNA. TRBV21-1 represents a pseudogene. This CDR3 has 17 amino acids. The CDR3 sequence is CASSKGGTSGGRETQYF. The CDR3 region has the DNA TGTGCCAGCAGCAAAGGAGGGACTAGCGGGGGGCGCGAGACCCAGTACTTC.

The sample holds a few counts of this clone. The chain employs TRBV25-1 and TRBJ1-1; TRBD1 might be the D (5 bases). Trimming cost V 0 bases and J 7 bases, with 18 bases left between them. The V gene's germline CDR1 is MGHDK and CDR2 SYGVNS. The CDR3 length is 16 residues. The CDR3 region has the DNA TGTGCCAGCAGTGAATATGGGGCCCAGGGTGTCGGTGAAGCTTTCTTT. It translates to CASSEYGAQGVGEAFF.

The chain couples TRBV5-6 to TRBJ2-5; 10 positions match TRBD2. V lost 7 bases and J lost 2; bases outside the gene matches: 8. The CDR3 covers 15 residues. Germline CDR1 SGHDT, CDR2 YYEEEE. The CDR3 DNA follows: TGTGCCAGCCAATCTAGCGGGGGTGCTCAAGAGACCCAGTACTTC. This translates into CASQSSGGAQETQYF.

The genes are TRBV12-5 and TRBJ2-7, with TRBD2 as a possible D gene (6 bases). V was clipped by 4 bases and J by 7 bases, with 14 bases between them. Germline loops: CDR1 LGHNT, CDR2 FRNRAP. This CDR3 has 13 residues. The CDR3 loop is CASGSGEGLEQYF. CDR3 DNA: TGTGCTAGTGGTTCGGGGGAAGGACTTGAGCAGTACTTC. Using reference TRBV12-5 and TRBJ2-7 for the parts outside the CDR3, the full variable domain is DARVTQTPRHKVTEMGQEVTMRCQPILGHNTVFWYRQTMMQGLELLAYFRNRAPLDDSGMPKDRFSAEMPDATLATLKIQPSEPRDSAVYFCASGSGEGLEQYFGPGTRLTVT.